Below, one T cell receptor beta chain is given with its context. These data come from a study of Ad26.COV2.S vaccination and SARS-CoV-2 variants. TCRdb's table, derived via immunoSEQ multiplex PCR, lists solely in-frame clones and lacks some. The table has more than 400,000 clones, 90% seen once. Described treatment: roughly 19 received Ad26.COV2.S at low or high dose, single or two shots; about 5 received placebo; per-sample allocation not given. The investigators took samples on day 63 after the first vaccine or placebo injection. Whoever gave the sample was an adult aged 18-55 years in Boston. V lost 5 bases and J 2 bases, leaving 12 bases between the germline ends. Germline loops: CDR1 SGHNT, CDR2 YYREEE (reference sequence). The CDR3 runs to 14 residues.

The chain links TRBV5-4 to TRBJ2-3, with TRBD2 as a possible D gene (6 bases). This receptor was obtained from a person between 18 and 65 years old who received the Ad26.COV2.S COVID-19 vaccine or a placebo. The specimen was peripheral blood, collected in a trial of Ad26.COV2.S vaccine versus placebo. The CDR3 DNA follows: TGTGCCAGCAGATCCGGGAGCCCCACAGATACGCAGTATTTT. Protein sequence: CASRSGSPTDTQYF. Full variable domain (remainder filled in from reference TRBV5-4 and TRBJ2-3): ETGVTQSPTHLIKTRGQQVTLRCSSQSGHNTVSWYQQALGQGPQFIFQYYREEENGRGNFPPRFSGLQFPNYSSELNVNALELDDSALYLCASRSGSPTDTQYFGPGTRLTVL.